A single sample gave rise to the 2 T cell receptor beta chains below, sequenced in a study of T cells after somatic rescue of genetic block. Repertoires were generated with immunoSEQ multiplex PCR, while TCRdb's copy carries only in-frame clones and drops some. The repertoire holds 80,000 to 90,000 clones, with over 80% as singletons. Sequencing was done on a sample of peripheral blood mononuclear cells (PBMCs). These receptors all come from a woman aged 18-29 years.

The chain couples TRBV11-3 to TRBJ1-3; tentatively, D is TRBD1 (6 bases). The CDR3 sequence is 16 residues long. Trimming removed 2 bases at V and 1 base at J, with 12 bases between. From germline, CDR1 is SGHNT and CDR2 YENEEA. The CDR3 nucleotides read TGTGCCAGCAGCTTAACATGGGACACATCTGGAAACACCATATATTTT. Amino acids: CASSLTWDTSGNTIYF.

This chain links TRBV5-1 with TRBJ1-2; the D is unclear. Germline lookup yields CDR1 SGHRS and CDR2 YFSETQ. V lost 2 bases and J 5 bases, leaving 10 bases between the germline ends. There are 13 residues in the CDR3. CDR3 DNA sequence: TGCGCCAGCAGCTTATATACCGGATATGGCTACACCTTC. Translated, it gives CASSLYTGYGYTF.